This T cell receptor beta chain stems from a study of shared clonotypes between healthy human individuals. As for the study in general: Researchers assigned three CD4 naive, three CD4 memory, two CD8 naive and one CD8 memory plate to each donor.

The repertoire was sequenced with immunoSEQ multiplex PCR; TCRdb's copy has only in-frame clones and lacks some. The data hold roughly 2 million clones, with roughly 94% observed a single time. To note about this clone: Its antigen is unknown.

CDR3 length equals 12 residues. The V and J ends lost 3 bases and 10 bases respectively, with 13 bases between them. CDR1 and CDR2 from the germline V gene are GTSNPN and SVGIG (reference sequence). Study-wide findings and caveats: Non-shared clonotypes showed lower generation probabilities than clonotypes common to all four donors. Only a few donors were included, so the genetic and exposure-history diversity represented was limited.

From CD4+ cells came CD45RA+ naive and CD45RA-negative memory subsets. The V and J genes are TRBV30 and TRBJ2-1; D not certain. The material sequenced was naive CD4+ T cells sorted from blood. Subset: CD45RA+ positively selected. The origin of this receptor is a man younger than 35 in good health. The CDR3: CAWSPFPLEQFF. In DNA, the CDR3 is TGTGCCTGGAGCCCATTCCCCCTGGAGCAGTTCTTC.